The source of this T cell receptor beta chain is a study of T cell changes during pregnancy in multiple sclerosis. Produced via immunoSEQ multiplex PCR; TCRdb's table is partial and in-frame only. Among more than 60,000 clones, roughly nine tenths were seen once, and the ten largest hold under 0.3%. This CDR3 region has 15 residues. Germline V gene sequence: CDR1 MNHEY, CDR2 SVGAGI. Trimming removed 4 bases at V and 3 bases at J, with 15 bases between. Here the sequenced sample was CD4+ T cells from peripheral blood mononuclear cells, taken in the third trimester of pregnancy. This chain connects TRBV6-5 to TRBJ2-5; no clear D gene. This TCR came from a female donor in good health, enrolled as a control in a pregnancy study. The CDR3 DNA reads as TGTGCCAGCAGTTCCCCCGGTTCTGTAAAAGAGACCCAGTACTTC. Protein product: CASSSPGSVKETQYF.